This T cell receptor beta chain emerged from a study of cytomegalovirus exposure and HLA in healthy donors. Study-level information: Ancestry clustering placed roughly 86% of a few hundred genotyped donors in the Caucasian-associated cluster. The study's findings and limits: Among the CMV-associated chains, three were confirmed in vitro as specific for CMV antigens. An analysis was carried out at a later point. It showed that HLA-associated TCR beta chains were more clonally expanded than equally common non-associated chains.

Per the germline V gene, CDR1 is MNHEY and CDR2 is SMNVEV (reference sequence). V gave up 6 bases and J gave up 12 bases, with 12 bases separating them. This CDR3 has 11 residues. As for this clone: Its cognate antigen is unknown.

Researchers ran the PCR with 60 Vbeta and 13 Jbeta primers. Sequenced by immunoSEQ multiplex PCR; TCRdb stores in-frame clones only, minus some. Here the sample spans approximately 130,000 clones, about three quarters being singletons. The rearrangement links TRBV27 to TRBJ1-5, with D uncertain. The sequenced sample consisted of PBMCs. The source is a young man in good health and CMV-seronegative. The CDR3 region is CASRAFGVQHF. The CDR3 coding sequence is TGTGCCAGCAGGGCCTTCGGGGTCCAGCATTTT.